This is a list of T cell receptor beta chains from one sample in a study of OX40 agonist ivuxolimab in advanced cancers. Measured with immunoSEQ multiplex PCR; TCRdb has only the in-frame clones, and not every one. The sample shows under 70,000 clones, approximately 86% of them seen only once. Sequenced material: CD4+ or CD8+ T cells sorted from blood, taken in a trial of the OX40 agonist ivuxolimab. These receptors all come from an adult with an advanced solid tumor such as melanoma, head and neck, liver or kidney cancer. CDR3s include the opening cysteine and the closing phenylalanine or tryptophan. D genes are given only for firm matches. A row's size may be missing; if present it is once, few, many or a size class.

TRBV5-1	TRBD2	TRBJ2-1	-	CASSFAGTSGKNEQFF	TGCGCCAGCAGCTTCGCCGGGACTAGCGGGAAAAATGAGCAGTTCTTC
TRBV9	-	TRBJ2-1	-	CASSARGSYNEQFF	TGTGCCAGCAGCGCCCGGGGGTCCTACAATGAGCAGTTCTTC
TRBV20-1	-	TRBJ1-3	once	CSASNTNTIYF	TGCAGTGCTAGTAACACCAACACCATATATTTT
TRBV5-1	TRBD2	TRBJ2-7	few	CASSLEVPESAGEQYF	TGCGCCAGCAGCTTGGAGGTCCCGGAATCAGCGGGGGAGCAGTACTTC
TRBV10-3	-	TRBJ2-7	-	CAISESISMQYF	TGTGCCATCAGTGAGTCGATCTCAATGCAGTACTTC
TRBV9	TRBD2	TRBJ2-3	-	CASSARLAGVMTDTQYF	TGTGCCAGCAGCGCCCGACTAGCGGGAGTAATGACAGATACGCAGTATTTT
TRBV5-6	-	TRBJ1-4	-	CASSFLGRGSEKLFF	TGTGCCAGCAGCTTCCTGGGGCGTGGAAGTGAAAAACTGTTTTTT
TRBV7-3	-	TRBJ2-3	once	CASSLIGVPSSTDTQYF	TGTGCCAGCAGCTTAATTGGGGTTCCTTCTAGCACAGATACGCAGTATTTT
TRBV7-2	-	TRBJ1-1	-	CASSLGRNTEAFF	TGTGCCAGCAGCTTAGGGAGGAACACTGAAGCTTTCTTT
TRBV28	-	TRBJ1-3	-	CASSKHNRYLSGNTIYF	TGTGCCAGCAGTAAGCACAACAGGTACCTCTCTGGAAACACCATATATTTT
TRBV6-1	TRBD2	TRBJ2-2	few	CASSGGAGDTGELFF	TGTGCCAGCAGTGGTGGAGCGGGGGACACCGGGGAGCTGTTTTTT
TRBV28	TRBD1	TRBJ2-3	-	CASSRTDRAPDTQYF	TGTGCCAGCAGCCGGACGGACAGGGCCCCAGATACGCAGTATTTT
TRBV28	TRBD2	TRBJ2-1	few	CASGLAGPPSYNEQFF	TGTGCCAGCGGACTAGCGGGGCCGCCTTCCTACAATGAGCAGTTCTTC
TRBV19	-	TRBJ1-1	-	CASSIGSGEWGTEAFF	TGTGCCAGTAGTATAGGGTCCGGGGAGTGGGGTACTGAAGCTTTCTTT
TRBV5-8	-	TRBJ2-6	-	CASSLVPMSSGANVLTF	TGTGCCAGCAGCCTCGTACCTATGAGCTCTGGGGCCAACGTCCTGACTTTC
TRBV29-1	-	TRBJ2-1	-	CSGYRSSYNEQFF	TGCAGCGGCTACCGAAGCTCCTACAATGAGCAGTTCTTC
TRBV7-2	TRBD1	TRBJ2-7	-	CASSLVVTGESYEQYF	TGTGCCAGCAGCTTAGTGGTAACAGGGGAATCCTACGAGCAGTACTTC
TRBV2	-	TRBJ2-6	once	CASGSGSGANVLTF	TGTGCCAGCGGGAGTGGCTCTGGGGCCAACGTCCTGACTTTC
TRBV28	-	TRBJ2-6	-	CATKGPVRSGANVLTF	TGTGCCACCAAGGGACCTGTCCGCTCTGGGGCCAACGTCCTGACTTTC
TRBV5-1	TRBD2	TRBJ2-2	-	CASSLGLAGPGELFF	TGCGCCAGCAGCTTGGGCCTAGCGGGACCCGGGGAGCTGTTTTTT
TRBV5-1	TRBD1	TRBJ2-7	few	CASSPSQGNHEQYF	TGCGCCAGCAGCCCTTCACAGGGGAACCACGAGCAGTACTTC
TRBV4-3	-	TRBJ2-7	-	CASSQGGASLGEQYF	TGCGCCAGCAGCCAAGGAGGGGCCAGCTTAGGGGAGCAGTACTTC
TRBV28	-	TRBJ2-3	-	CASSLRAERYTQYF	TGTGCCAGCAGTTTAAGGGCCGAGCGGTATACGCAGTATTTT
TRBV7-9	-	TRBJ1-3	-	CASSGGFSGNTIYF	TGTGCCAGCAGCGGAGGGTTCTCTGGAAACACCATATATTTT
TRBV4-3	-	TRBJ2-1	-	CASSQGGNSYNEQFF	TGCGCCAGCAGCCAAGGCGGGAACTCCTACAATGAGCAGTTCTTC
TRBV9	TRBD2	TRBJ2-2	-	CASSVVAGGVTGELFF	TGTGCCAGCAGCGTAGTAGCGGGAGGGGTCACCGGGGAGCTGTTTTTT
TRBV19	TRBD2	TRBJ2-1	-	CASSTPSGSYYNEQFF	TGTGCCAGTAGTACACCTAGCGGGAGTTACTACAATGAGCAGTTCTTC
TRBV4-2	-	TRBJ2-7	-	CASSQVGGLKPYEQYF	TGTGCCAGCAGCCAAGTAGGGGGACTTAAGCCCTACGAGCAGTACTTC
TRBV18	-	TRBJ2-7	-	CASSQQKDYEQYF	TGTGCCAGCTCGCAGCAGAAGGACTACGAGCAGTACTTC
TRBV11-2	-	TRBJ2-2	-	CASSTPFEMAENTGELFF	TGTGCCAGCAGCACGCCATTTGAGATGGCAGAAAACACCGGGGAGCTGTTTTTT
TRBV11-2	-	TRBJ1-4	-	CASSLKSGTVFEKLFF	TGTGCCAGCAGCTTAAAATCAGGGACGGTATTTGAAAAACTGTTTTTT
TRBV5-6	TRBD2	TRBJ2-1	-	CASSLFVGLAGYNEQFF	TGTGCCAGCAGCTTGTTCGTCGGACTAGCTGGGTACAATGAGCAGTTCTTC
TRBV5-1	TRBD2	TRBJ2-1	-	CASSYSGSSYNEQFF	TGCGCCAGCAGTTATAGCGGGAGCTCCTACAATGAGCAGTTCTTC
TRBV4-1	TRBD1	TRBJ1-6	-	CASRPTGAPNSPLHF	TGCGCCAGCAGACCGACAGGGGCCCCAAATTCACCCCTCCACTTT
TRBV6-5	-	TRBJ2-7	-	CASSGTSGHEQYF	TGTGCCAGCAGTGGCACCTCCGGGCACGAGCAGTACTTC
TRBV7-9	TRBD2	TRBJ2-1	-	CASSFNQGLAGSYNEQFF	TGTGCCAGCAGCTTTAACCAGGGACTAGCGGGATCCTACAATGAGCAGTTCTTC
TRBV6-6	TRBD1	TRBJ2-6	once	CASSPTGSGANVLTF	TGTGCCAGCAGTCCGACAGGGTCTGGGGCCAACGTCCTGACTTTC
TRBV7-6	-	TRBJ2-5	-	CASSLSRGEYQETQYF	TGTGCCAGCAGCTTAAGCCGGGGCGAATACCAAGAGACCCAGTACTTC
TRBV5-4	TRBD1	TRBJ1-1	-	CASSKTGGRNTEAFF	TGTGCCAGCAGCAAGACAGGGGGGCGGAACACTGAAGCTTTCTTT
TRBV4-1	TRBD1	TRBJ1-5	-	CASSTGTAYGSQPQHF	TGCGCCAGCAGTACCGGGACAGCTTATGGCAGTCAGCCCCAGCATTTT
TRBV11-2	-	TRBJ2-7	once	CASSFLRAGGEQYF	TGTGCCAGCAGCTTTCTTAGGGCTGGGGGCGAGCAGTACTTC
TRBV9	-	TRBJ2-3	once	CASSVAGTDTQYF	TGTGCCAGCAGCGTAGCGGGCACAGATACGCAGTATTTT
TRBV27	-	TRBJ1-2	-	CASRQKAGANYGYTF	TGTGCCAGCAGACAAAAGGCAGGGGCTAACTATGGCTACACCTTC
TRBV5-1	TRBD1	TRBJ2-1	few	CASSLDRGSYNEQFF	TGCGCCAGCAGCTTGGACAGGGGGTCATACAATGAGCAGTTCTTC
TRBV19	-	TRBJ2-3	-	CASIDKSSTDTQYF	TGTGCCAGTATTGACAAGTCTAGCACAGATACGCAGTATTTT
TRBV10-3	TRBD2	TRBJ2-7	-	CAISESILAGVLEQYF	TGTGCCATCAGTGAGTCGATACTAGCGGGAGTGTTGGAGCAGTACTTC
TRBV9	-	TRBJ2-3	-	CASSVGSGGASTDTQYF	TGTGCCAGCAGCGTAGGGAGCGGAGGGGCTAGCACAGATACGCAGTATTTT
TRBV5-4	-	TRBJ2-5	-	CASSLTVQETQYF	TGTGCCAGCAGCCTGACGGTTCAAGAGACCCAGTACTTC
TRBV7-3	TRBD1	TRBJ2-1	-	CASSTGQGLTSNEQFF	TGTGCCAGCAGCACCGGACAGGGCCTCACTAGCAATGAGCAGTTCTTC
TRBV28	-	TRBJ1-1	few	CASRTVRPRRATEAFF	TGTGCCAGCAGAACCGTAAGACCCCGGAGGGCCACTGAAGCTTTCTTT
TRBV21-1	-	TRBJ1-2	-	CASSITGFKAAGYGYTF	TGTGCCAGCAGCATTACAGGGTTCAAAGCGGCCGGCTATGGCTACACCTTC
TRBV7-6	-	TRBJ1-5	-	CASSLSSNQPQHF	TGTGCCAGCAGCCTCAGTAGCAATCAGCCCCAGCATTTT
TRBV29-1	-	TRBJ1-2	-	CSALGHLDGYTF	TGCAGCGCCCTGGGACACCTAGATGGCTACACCTTC
TRBV7-6	TRBD1	TRBJ2-7	-	CASSMRQGPYEQYF	TGTGCCAGCAGCATGAGACAGGGGCCCTACGAGCAGTACTTC
TRBV4-2	-	TRBJ2-7	-	CASSQGGSSSYEQYF	TGTGCCAGCAGCCAAGGCGGGTCCAGCTCCTACGAGCAGTACTTC
TRBV5-1	TRBD2	TRBJ2-7	once	CASSLGDYSYEQYF	TGCGCCAGCAGCTTGGGGGACTACTCCTACGAGCAGTACTTC
TRBV28	TRBD2	TRBJ2-7	-	CASSLGGDAGYEQYF	TGTGCCAGCAGTTTAGGGGGGGATGCTGGCTACGAGCAGTACTTC
TRBV7-2	-	TRBJ2-7	-	CASSPWTGAGEQYF	TGTGCCAGCAGCCCCTGGACGGGAGCGGGCGAGCAGTACTTC
TRBV6-5	-	TRBJ1-1	-	CASSRGGIMNTEAFF	TGTGCCAGCAGTAGGGGGGGGATAATGAACACTGAAGCTTTCTTT